The 25 T cell receptor beta chains reported below all come from one sample, sequenced in a study of spatial heterogeneity in lung cancer. Time point indicated: sample taken at primary tumor resection. Material for sequencing was whole RNA from tumor, nontumor lung or frozen PBMC, left unsorted. TCRdb redid the calling of the 5' RACE reads with MiXCR, one entry per CDR3 protein. The data contain 30,000 to 45,000 distinct CDR3 sequences, roughly 5.6% of them singletons. The source material was PBMCs, sampled at surgery. The receptors were sampled from a female donor with early-stage non-small cell lung cancer.

This clonotype was picked up many times. CDR3: CAISESGDLQETQYF. CDR3 DNA sequence: TGTGCCATCAGTGAGTCGGGAGACCTCCAAGAGACCCAGTACTTC. The V gene is TRBV10-3, the J gene TRBJ2-5, with D maybe TRBD2 (5 bases). Trimming shortened V by 0 bases and J by 1 base, and 9 bases separated the two germline ends. This CDR3 is 15 amino acids long. Germline CDR1 is ENHRY and CDR2 is SYGVKD.

There are a few counts of this clonotype. This sequence joins TRBV14 and TRBJ1-1; maybe TRBD1 (5 bases). The germline gives CDR1 SGHDN, CDR2 FVKESK. There are 15 residues in the CDR3. Trimming shortened V by 3 bases and J by 5 bases, and 16 bases separated the two germline ends. The CDR3 DNA follows: TGTGCCAGCAGCCAGGGTTGGGGCCTGAGGACTGAAGCTTTCTTT. This sequence encodes CASSQGWGLRTEAFF.

This clonotype showed up many times. This chain joins TRBV7-9 and TRBJ2-3, with D possibly matching TRBD2 (5 bases). The CDR3 consists of 14 residues. Germline V gives CDR1 SEHNR, CDR2 FQNEAQ (reference sequence). Between the trimmed V and J ends, which lost 1 base and 3 bases, there was a span of 8 bases. CDR3 DNA: TGTGCCAGCAGCTTAGGCCTAGCAACAGATACGCAGTATTTT. It specifies CASSLGLATDTQYF.

This clonotype was seen more than once but under ten times. The CDR3 does not close with the conserved phenylalanine or tryptophan, likely indicating a read error. The DNA is omitted, as the CDR3 cannot be located on it reliably, and the CDR3 follows TCRdb's listing. The CDR3 loop reads CASSQERGRG. The chain employs TRBV14 and TRBJ2-7; TRBD2 is taken as the D call from the table, unchecked against the DNA. CDR1 is SGHDN, CDR2 FVKESK, per germline. 10 amino acids form the CDR3, both terminal residues included.

This clonotype appeared many times. The chain recombines TRBV12-3 or TRBV12-4 with TRBJ2-2, with unresolved D. The CDR3 spans 14 residues. V shed 6 bases and J shed 2 bases, with 10 bases lying between them. For the CDR3, the DNA is TGTGCCAGCAGGAGTACCGGCAACACCGGGGAGCTGTTTTTT. The encoded protein is CASRSTGNTGELFF.

This clonotype was seen repeatedly, ten times or more. The chain links TRBV7-2 to TRBJ2-5; tentatively, D is TRBD1 (6 bases). The CDR3 consists of 13 residues. The germline gives CDR1 SGHTA, CDR2 FQGNSA. V was shortened by 5 bases and J by 5 bases, with 12 bases between the two germline ends. The DNA for the CDR3 is TGTGCCAGCAGCAAAGGACAGTCGGAGACCCAGTACTTC. Its translation is CASSKGQSETQYF.

In this sample, this clonotype turned up many times. This chain connects TRBV9 to TRBJ2-2; D perhaps matches TRBD1 (6 bases). V gave up 5 bases and J gave up 4 bases, with 15 bases separating them. The germline gives CDR1 SGDLS, CDR2 YYNGEE. The CDR3 covers 15 residues. The CDR3 here is CASSDRRGGTGELFF. In nucleotides, the CDR3 is TGTGCCAGCAGTGACAGGAGAGGCGGCACCGGGGAGCTGTTTTTT.

V gene TRBV19 combines with J gene TRBJ2-1; D may match TRBD1 or TRBD2 (6 bases each). Trimming shortened V by 5 bases and J by 4 bases, and 15 bases separated the two germline ends. This CDR3 is 15 amino acids long. Germline CDR1 and CDR2: LNHDA and SQIVND (reference sequence). In DNA form, the CDR3 reads TGTGCCAGTAGTCACGGGGGCGGGACTTACAATGAGCAGTTCTTC. Protein product: CASSHGGGTYNEQFF.

This clonotype was seen ten or more times. V usage is TRBV14 and J usage is TRBJ2-7, with 7 bases that match TRBD1. The CDR3 runs 15 residues. V was pared by 4 bases and J by 2 bases, with 8 bases of the junction left unmatched. Germline CDR1 and CDR2: SGHDN and FVKESK. Here the CDR3 reads CASSLWGQRTYEQYF. The DNA for the CDR3 is TGTGCCAGCAGCCTGTGGGGACAGCGAACCTACGAGCAGTACTTC. The whole variable domain, filled in from reference TRBV14 and TRBJ2-7, reads EAGVTQFPSHSVIEKGQTVTLRCDPISGHDNLYWYRRVMGKEIKFLLHFVKESKQDESGMPNNRFLAERTGGTYSTLKVQPAELEDSGVYFCASSLWGQRTYEQYFGPGTRLTVT.

This rearrangement joins TRBV3-1 to TRBJ2-1, with D possibly TRBD2 on 5 matching bases. The CDR3 covers 14 residues. Per germline, CDR1 LGHDT and CDR2 YNNKEL (reference sequence). The V end lost 0 bases, the J end lost 5 bases, and 8 bases lay between the germline ends. CDR3 nucleotide sequence: TGTGCCAGCAGCCAAGAGTACGGGGACAATGAGCAGTTCTTC. Encoded protein: CASSQEYGDNEQFF.

This clonotype appeared many times. V gene TRBV13 combines with J gene TRBJ2-7; 9 bases agree with TRBD1. The junction had 8 bases not matched to a gene; V was cut back by 5 bases and J by 0 bases. The CDR3 runs to 16 residues. Looked up from germline, CDR1 is PRHDT and CDR2 is FYEKMQ (reference sequence). CDR3 sequence (DNA): TGTGCCAGCAGCCTCCGGGACAGGGTTAGCTCCTACGAGCAGTACTTC. It specifies CASSLRDRVSSYEQYF.

This clonotype was counted at least ten times. This chain links TRBV5-1 with TRBJ2-7; D might be TRBD1 or TRBD2, each matching 5 bases. Trimming took 7 bases from V and 7 from J, leaving 18 bases between them. There are 13 residues in the CDR3. Germline V gene sequence: CDR1 SGHRS, CDR2 YFSETQ. The CDR3 here is CASGRDRRLEQYF. In DNA form, the CDR3 reads TGCGCCAGCGGCCGGGACCGACGATTGGAGCAGTACTTC.

There are many counts of this clonotype. This sequence joins TRBV11-2 and TRBJ2-1; 8 bases map to TRBD1. Germline CDR1 and CDR2: SGHAT and FQNNGV. CDR3 length: 14 amino acids. Unmatched junction bases numbered 5, after V lost 0 bases and J lost 10 bases. This CDR3 reads CASSLETGDTEQFF. The DNA for the CDR3 is TGTGCCAGCAGCTTAGAGACAGGGGATACGGAGCAGTTCTTC.

The gene calls are TRBV14 and TRBJ2-2, with TRBD2 matching over 13 bases. J gave up 7 bases and V 1 base, and 6 bases lay outside the gene matches. This CDR3 region has 17 residues. Looked up from germline, CDR1 is SGHDN and CDR2 is FVKESK. CDR3 in DNA: TGTGCCAGCAGCCAAGCCGGGACTAGCGGGATCGGCGGGGAGCTGTTTTTT. It yields the protein CASSQAGTSGIGGELFF.

This clonotype was observed at least ten times. The chain couples TRBV20-1 to TRBJ1-2; 9 bases fit TRBD1. Trimming cost V 3 bases and J 1 base; bases outside gene matches: 6. Germline CDR1 and CDR2: DFQATT and SNEGSKA (reference sequence). This CDR3 spans 15 amino acids. The chain's CDR3 is CSARAGQGINYGYTF. DNA of the CDR3: TGCAGTGCTAGGGCTGGACAGGGGATTAACTATGGCTACACCTTC.

This clonotype was detected many times. V and J are TRBV6-6 and TRBJ1-5; tentative D call: TRBD1 (5 bases). Trimming stripped 4 bases from V and 5 bases from J, with 18 bases between. The germline V gene has CDR1 MNHNY and CDR2 SVGAGI (reference sequence). The CDR3 length is 16 residues. Here the CDR3 reads CASSSPSRTKHQPQHF. The CDR3 DNA reads as TGTGCCAGCAGTTCCCCTTCCAGGACAAAACATCAGCCCCAGCATTTT.

The table lists this clonotype with many counts. The chain links TRBV7-9 to TRBJ1-1; no reliable D call. This CDR3 is built from 13 residues. With 3 bases removed from V and 3 bases from J, the gap between germline ends came to 8 bases. From germline, CDR1 is SEHNR and CDR2 FQNEAQ (reference sequence). The CDR3 spells CASSFIRDTEAFF. The CDR3 coding sequence is TGTGCCAGCAGCTTCATCCGGGACACTGAAGCTTTCTTT.

This clonotype occurred many times. V and J are TRBV19 and TRBJ2-7, with D perhaps matching TRBD2 (6 bases). The CDR3 has 14 residues. Germline V gives CDR1 LNHDA, CDR2 SQIVND (reference sequence). Trimming left V 8 bases short and J 2 bases short, with 16 bases between. CDR3 DNA sequence: TGTGCCAGTTCACGCCGGACGGGAGCCTACGAGCAGTACTTC. This encodes CASSRRTGAYEQYF.

This clonotype was counted at least ten times. The V and J genes are TRBV27 and TRBJ1-5, with 7 bases that match TRBD1. Germline CDR1 and CDR2: MNHEY and SMNVEV (reference sequence). There are 15 residues in the CDR3. V lost 2 bases, J lost 2 bases, and 3 bases stayed unmatched. CDR3 region: CASSLRGGGNQPQHF. As DNA, the CDR3 is TGTGCCAGCAGTTTAAGAGGGGGCGGCAATCAGCCCCAGCATTTT.

This clonotype is termed medium-sized (0.01 to 0.1%). The chain is built from TRBV29-1 and TRBJ2-2; 9 positions match TRBD1. This CDR3 has 12 amino acids. The germline gives CDR1 SQVTM, CDR2 ANQGSEA. Trimming at V came to 7 bases and at J to 6 bases, leaving 3 bases not matched to a gene. As DNA, the CDR3 is TGCAGCGCCCGGGACAGGGCCGGGGAGCTGTTTTTT. Amino acid sequence: CSARDRAGELFF.

This clonotype was counted at least ten times. CDR3 sequence reads: CASSQHSVEQYF. CDR3 DNA sequence: TGTGCCAGCAGCCAACATTCAGTGGAGCAGTACTTC. The chain employs TRBV3-1 and TRBJ2-7; D is uncertain. The V gene's germline CDR1 is LGHDT and CDR2 YNNKEL (reference sequence). CDR3 size: 12 residues. With 2 bases removed from V and 7 bases from J, the gap between germline ends came to 9 bases.

This clonotype was detected ten times or more. The J gene is TRBJ2-3, the V gene TRBV6-2 or TRBV6-3; 9 bases line up with TRBD2. Trimming took 5 bases from V and 3 from J; bases not matched to a gene: 9. This CDR3 contains 16 residues. Germline lookup yields CDR1 MNHEY and CDR2 SVGEGT. CDR3 nucleotide sequence: TGTGCCAGCAGTCCGCCGCGTAGCGGGAGAACAGATACGCAGTATTTT. The encoded protein is CASSPPRSGRTDTQYF.

Many counts were recorded for this clonotype. The chain recombines TRBV7-2 with TRBJ2-3, with D possibly being TRBD1 or TRBD2 (5 bases each). Trimming stripped 5 bases from V and 6 bases from J, with 9 bases between. Germline V gene data show CDR1 as SGHTA and CDR2 as FQGNSA. The CDR3 runs 12 residues. The CDR3: CASSPGPDTQYF. In DNA form, the CDR3 reads TGTGCCAGCAGCCCGGGGCCCGATACGCAGTATTTT.

By sample share, this clonotype is medium-sized (0.01 to 0.1%). The chain links TRBV6-2 or TRBV6-3 to TRBJ2-7; 9 bases align to TRBD2. This CDR3 has 16 amino acids. Trimming at V came to 5 bases and at J to 3 bases, leaving 11 bases not matched to a gene. The germline CDR1 and CDR2 sequences are MNHEY and SVGEGT. The CDR3 loop reads CASSALRLAANYEQYF. The CDR3 bases are TGTGCCAGCAGTGCCCTGCGACTAGCGGCGAACTACGAGCAGTACTTC.

The chain recombines TRBV7-9 with TRBJ1-5; possibly TRBD1 for D (5 bases). The CDR3 runs 16 residues. Germline V gives CDR1 SEHNR, CDR2 FQNEAQ (reference sequence). Trimming took 1 base from V and 4 from J, leaving 14 bases between them. CDR3: CASSLGGTDLNQPQHF. The CDR3 DNA is TGTGCCAGCAGCTTAGGCGGGACGGATCTAAATCAGCCCCAGCATTTT.